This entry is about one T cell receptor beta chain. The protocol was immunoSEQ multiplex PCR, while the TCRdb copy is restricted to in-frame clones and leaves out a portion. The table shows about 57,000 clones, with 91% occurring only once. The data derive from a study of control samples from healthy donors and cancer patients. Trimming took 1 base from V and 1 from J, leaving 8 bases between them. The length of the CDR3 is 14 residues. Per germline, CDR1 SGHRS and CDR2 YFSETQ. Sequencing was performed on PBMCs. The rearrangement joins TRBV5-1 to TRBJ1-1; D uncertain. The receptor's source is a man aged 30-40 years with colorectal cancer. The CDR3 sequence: CASSLLNRNTEAFF. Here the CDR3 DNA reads TGCGCCAGCAGCTTGTTAAACAGGAACACTGAAGCTTTCTTT.